Described below is a single T cell receptor beta chain sequence and its context. RNA totalling about 0.5 to 1 ug underwent reverse transcription with random hexamers. One entry per CDR3 protein results from TCRdb running MiXCR on the immunoSEQ multiplex PCR reads. This sample has more than 100,000 distinct CDR3 sequences; around 85% occur once, and the top ten carry roughly 0.5%. These data are taken from a study of CD8 T cells in Susac syndrome. J was trimmed by 7 bases and V by 0 bases; bases with no gene match: 8. The CDR3 sequence is 16 residues long. Looked up from germline, CDR1 is MNHEY and CDR2 is SMNVEV (reference sequence).

This sequence originates from a human donor with multiple sclerosis. The V and J genes are TRBV27 and TRBJ2-3; 9 nucleotides agree with TRBD2. The sample comprised CD8+ T cells from PBMCs. The CDR3 sequence is CASSLSPREGVYTQYF. The CDR3 DNA reads as TGTGCCAGCAGTTTATCGCCGCGGGAGGGGGTTTATACGCAGTATTTT.